Shown below are 2 T cell receptor beta chains from a single sample sequenced in a study of control samples from healthy donors and cancer patients. The assay was immunoSEQ multiplex PCR, and TCRdb's table has in-frame clones only and misses some. In the table there are some 120,000 clones, just over 90% of which are singletons. The sample taken for sequencing was PBMCs. Receptors were obtained from a man aged 45-60 years with head and neck cancer.

The gene calls are TRBV7-6 and TRBJ2-1; 8 bases fit TRBD2. Trimming cost V 4 bases and J 7 bases; bases outside gene matches: 9. Germline lookup yields CDR1 SGHVS and CDR2 FNYEAQ. This CDR3 spans 15 amino acids. The CDR3 DNA follows: TGTGCCAGCAGCTCCATTCCGGGGGGGGAGAATGAGCAGTTCTTC. Translating gives CASSSIPGGENEQFF.

J is TRBJ2-1 and V is TRBV7-6; D might be TRBD1 or TRBD2, each matching 5 bases. The V end was cut by 3 bases, the J end by 5 bases, with 17 bases between. CDR1 and CDR2 from the germline V gene are SGHVS and FNYEAQ. There are 16 residues in the CDR3. This chain's CDR3 is CASSLPEVGANNEQFF. Here the CDR3 DNA reads TGTGCCAGCAGCTTGCCAGAAGTCGGGGCTAACAATGAGCAGTTCTTC.